The entry below gives a single T cell receptor beta chain sequence along with its context. Naivety among CD8 cells was defined by CD45RO negativity and positive CCR7 selection, thereby excluding terminally differentiated effector memory CD45RA+ cells. Adult Caucasians living in Nashville, Tennessee made up all of the donors. Deep-level settings were used for running the assay. The table came from immunoSEQ multiplex PCR; TCRdb's copy has only in-frame clones and leaves some out. Among some 2.1 million clones listed, approximately 95% were seen once. The entry originates in a study of shared clonotypes between healthy human individuals. Trimming at V came to 0 bases and at J to 4 bases, leaving 5 bases not matched to a gene. The CDR3 is made up of 15 amino acids. Germline CDR1 MGHRA, CDR2 YSYEKL.

The sequence derives from a young man in good health. The rearrangement links TRBV4-1 to TRBJ2-7; 8 bases fit TRBD1. The specimen was naive CD8+ T cells sorted from blood. The CDR3 here is CASSQESGGRYEQYF. CDR3 DNA sequence: TGCGCCAGCAGCCAAGAGTCAGGGGGCAGGTACGAGCAGTACTTC.